This T cell receptor (beta chain) was identified in a study of blood T cells in healthy people across ages. Study-wide results and limits: Diversity was higher, and naive CD4+ cells more numerous, in long-lived donors than in aged donors.

Sample-barcoded 5' priming and a J-beta primer mix drove a second PCR of 7 to 11 cycles. A tag from a template-switch adaptor with 12 random nucleotides marked each cDNA molecule. From the 5' RACE reads, TCRdb called clonotypes with MiXCR, one entry per CDR3 protein. Among about a million distinct CDR3 sequences listed, roughly two fifths were seen once. Trimming removed 1 base from V and 2 bases from J; junction bases left unmatched: 3. The germline V gene has CDR1 SGHDN and CDR2 FVKESK. CDR3 size: 15 residues. As for this clonotype: The antigen is not known.

Input material: blood. The V and J genes are TRBV14 and TRBJ2-3, with TRBD2 matching over 7 bases. This TCR was recovered from a man in his late teens or twenties in good health. In nucleotides, the CDR3 is TGTGCCAGCAGCCAAGCTCTAGCGGACACAGATACGCAGTATTTT. Translating gives CASSQALADTDTQYF.